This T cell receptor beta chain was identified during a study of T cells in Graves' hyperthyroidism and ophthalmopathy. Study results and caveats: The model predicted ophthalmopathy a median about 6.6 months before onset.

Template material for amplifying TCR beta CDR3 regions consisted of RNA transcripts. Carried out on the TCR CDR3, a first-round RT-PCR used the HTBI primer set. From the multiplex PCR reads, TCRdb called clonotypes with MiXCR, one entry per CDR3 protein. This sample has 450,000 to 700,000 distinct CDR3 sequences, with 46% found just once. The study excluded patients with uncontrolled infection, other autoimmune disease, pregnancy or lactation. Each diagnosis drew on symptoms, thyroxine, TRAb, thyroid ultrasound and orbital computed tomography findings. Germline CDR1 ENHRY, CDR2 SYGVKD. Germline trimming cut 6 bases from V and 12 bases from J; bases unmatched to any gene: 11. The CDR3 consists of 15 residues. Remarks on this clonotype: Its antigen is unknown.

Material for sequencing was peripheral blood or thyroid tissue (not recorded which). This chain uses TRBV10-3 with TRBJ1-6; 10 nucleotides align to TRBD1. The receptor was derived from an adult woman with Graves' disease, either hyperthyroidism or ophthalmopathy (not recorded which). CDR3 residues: CAIRGQGTDAEPLHF. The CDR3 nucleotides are TGTGCCATCAGGGGACAGGGGACGGACGCGGAACCCCTCCACTTT.